The 15 T cell receptor beta chains listed next were all sequenced from one sample in a study of monozygotic twins with inflammatory bowel disease. TCRdb re-called the 5' RACE reads; one entry per CDR3 protein, DNA not given. This table holds over 350,000 distinct CDR3 sequences. Material: blood. Source of these receptors: a human donor with ulcerative colitis or Crohn's disease, or a healthy co-twin of an affected twin (not recorded which).

The rearrangement joins TRBV6-5 to TRBJ2-3; with no DNA, the TCRdb D assignment of TRBD1 cannot be verified. CDR1 and CDR2 from the germline V gene are MNHEY and SVGAGI. The CDR3 has 15 residues. CDR3 residues: CASSYLGQGIDTQYF.

The gene calls are TRBV2 and TRBJ2-2. From germline, CDR1 is SNHLY and CDR2 FYNNEI. The CDR3 totals 14 residues. CDR3 amino acids: CASTTERNTGELFF. Drawing the rest from reference TRBV2 and TRBJ2-2, the complete variable domain is EPEVTQTPSHQVTQMGQEVILRCVPISNHLYFYWYRQILGQKVEFLVSFYNNEISEKSEIFDDQFSVERPDGSNFTLKIRSTKLEDSAMYFCASTTERNTGELFFGEGSRLTVL.

The gene calls are TRBV11-2 and TRBJ2-3; TCRdb's D call, TRBD1, is unchecked because there is no DNA. Germline CDR1 and CDR2: SGHAT and FQNNGV. The CDR3 has 18 amino acids. CDR3 amino acids: CASSPAGTEITSTDTQYF.

The chain links TRBV19 to TRBJ1-6; TCRdb calls TRBD1, which cannot be checked without DNA. Germline values: CDR1 LNHDA, CDR2 SQIVND (reference sequence). CDR3 length: 15 amino acids. CDR3 amino acids: CASSITAQGSSPLHF.

The chain carries TRBV5-1 and TRBJ1-1; TCRdb gives TRBD1 as the D gene, but with no DNA this cannot be confirmed. The CDR3 has 14 amino acids. CDR1 SGHRS and CDR2 YFSETQ come from the germline V gene. The CDR3 loop is CASSFAPGDTEAFF.

V and J are TRBV9 and TRBJ2-4; with no DNA, the TCRdb D assignment of TRBD1 cannot be verified. Germline-derived CDR1 and CDR2 are SGDLS and YYNGEE. The CDR3 consists of 19 residues. CDR3 protein: CASSVGFSLGVQAKNMQYF.

The chain uses TRBV11-2 and TRBJ2-3. The CDR3 extends over 13 amino acids. The V gene's germline CDR1 is SGHAT and CDR2 FQNNGV. The CDR3: CASSLDSGRKQYF.

V and J are TRBV11-2 and TRBJ2-1. Germline V gene sequence: CDR1 SGHAT, CDR2 FQNNGV. CDR3 size: 14 residues. CDR3 protein: CASSLAPEYNEQFF.

The genes are TRBV5-1 and TRBJ2-2. The CDR3 extends over 13 amino acids. Germline loops: CDR1 SGHRS, CDR2 YFSETQ. CDR3 sequence: CASSLGQSGELIF.

V is TRBV18 and J is TRBJ2-7. The CDR3 totals 13 residues. In germline, CDR1 is KGHSH, CDR2 LQKENI. The CDR3 loop is CASSPPTTYEQYF.

The chain joins TRBV20-1 to TRBJ1-2; TCRdb outputs TRBD1, but without DNA this stays unchecked. This CDR3 has 13 residues. CDR1 and CDR2 from the germline V gene are DFQATT and SNEGSKA (reference sequence). CDR3: CSARKGQGYGYTF.

The genes are TRBV5-1 and TRBJ2-3. The germline CDR1 and CDR2 sequences are SGHRS and YFSETQ. The CDR3 is 15 amino acids. CDR3 sequence: CASSLTTGFTDTQYF.

This chain's CDR3 is CASSPGQLNEKLFF. The chain employs TRBV5-1 and TRBJ1-4; TCRdb's assignment of TRBD1 cannot be checked, as there is no DNA. Germline V gene lookup returns CDR1 SGHRS and CDR2 YFSETQ. The CDR3 sequence is 14 residues long.

The J gene is TRBJ2-2, the V gene TRBV4-3; TCRdb's assignment of TRBD2 cannot be checked, as there is no DNA. CDR1 and CDR2 from the germline V gene are LGHNA and YSLEER. CDR3 length: 18 amino acids. CDR3: CASSQDLATRLSTGELFF.

V and J are TRBV7-6 and TRBJ2-6. The CDR3 extends over 13 amino acids. Germline CDR1 is SGHVS and CDR2 is FNYEAQ. The CDR3: CASSFAGANVLTF.